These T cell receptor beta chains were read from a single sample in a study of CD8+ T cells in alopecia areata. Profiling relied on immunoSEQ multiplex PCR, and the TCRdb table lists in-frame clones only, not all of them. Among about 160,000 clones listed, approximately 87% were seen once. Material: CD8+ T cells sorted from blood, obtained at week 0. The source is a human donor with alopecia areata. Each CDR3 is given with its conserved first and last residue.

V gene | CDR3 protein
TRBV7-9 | CASSPTGEETQYF
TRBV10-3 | CAIRPLIDSPLHF
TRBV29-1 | CSVLLAGGDQGTDTQYF
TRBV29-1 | CSVELGIEGAFF
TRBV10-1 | CATAAHSYNEQFF
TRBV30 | CAWNGDSYEQYF
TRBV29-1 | CSVEEGGPEGYTF
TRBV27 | CASSQGARIYGYTF
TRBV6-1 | CASSELRTSGRTDTQYF
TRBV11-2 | CAASGASGDGAQFF
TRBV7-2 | CASSTTGRSGELFF
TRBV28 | CASSFLPREEQYF
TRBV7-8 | CASSAGLLVSGNTIYF
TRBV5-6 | CASSPGRLAGRTDTQYF
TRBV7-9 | CASISGQAYEQYF
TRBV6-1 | CASSEGDLYEQYF
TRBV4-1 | CASQRGFWRTDTQYF
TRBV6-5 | CASSYTGSTYGYTF
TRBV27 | CASSLAPVNEQYF
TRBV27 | CASSPTGRYEQYF
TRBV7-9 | CASSLERQGVYEQYF
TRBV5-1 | CASSGTGLAGVPLQETQYF
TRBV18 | CASSPPEGITRDTQYF
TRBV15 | CATSRALAGGFRITDTQYF
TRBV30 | CAFRDSTYEQYF
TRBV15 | CATSPGRTGLAAEQFF
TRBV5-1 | CASSLAVGGSYEQYF
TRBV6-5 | CASSLTRGYEQYF
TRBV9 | CASSVPGSSSYNEQFF
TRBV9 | CASSVVPFASQPYEQYF
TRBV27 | CASSESGSLNNEQFF
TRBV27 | CASNRQGGTDTQYF
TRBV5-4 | CASSQWTGRNNEQFF
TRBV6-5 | CASSRSYEQYF
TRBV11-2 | CASSLRSALGQLPDEQYF
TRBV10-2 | CASRLAGGYNEQFF
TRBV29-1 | CSVEGQWADTQYF
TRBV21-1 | CASRVDIPDESGANVLTF
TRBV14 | CASSQVPDGYTF
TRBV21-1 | CASSKVQLWGYTF
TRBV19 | CASSTSPGTTYNEQFF
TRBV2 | CASRPYERGATGELFF
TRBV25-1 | CASSTPRGQTQYF
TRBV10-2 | CASRREGPYNEQFF
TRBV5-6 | CASTIGQGAEPNEKLFF
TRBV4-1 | CASSQASGPGTRTYEQYF
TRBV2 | CASVTGGTGELFF
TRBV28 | CASKGSDTQYF
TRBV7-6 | CASSLSLGTDTQYF
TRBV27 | CASSEDSRFYEQYF
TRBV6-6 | CASSSDRAGYEQYF
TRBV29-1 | CSASTETYEQYF
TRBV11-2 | CASRPPGTGVPQYF
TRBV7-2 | CASSLDPPQYF
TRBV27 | CASSLLGDEQYF
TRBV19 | CASSSSGRTEAFF
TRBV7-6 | CASARDTYSGNIQYF
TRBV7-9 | CASSYSYNEQFF
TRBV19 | CASSPLWTDYSNQPQHF